This T cell receptor (beta chain) was documented in a study of T cells after yellow fever vaccination. Study background: Some fractions had low cell numbers, and these were prepared with SMART-Seq v4 Ultra Low Input.

Study findings and constraints: At around 95% for CD4 and roughly 87% for CD8, most primary-vaccination clones showed up again after the booster.

This clonotype occurred a few times. Its matching antigen is unknown. TCRdb used MiXCR to reprocess the 5' RACE reads, holding one entry per CDR3 protein. The sample includes about 74,000 distinct CDR3 sequences, approximately 6.9% of them seen just once. Germline CDR1 and CDR2: GTSNPN and SVGIG (reference sequence). CDR3 length: 13 amino acids. This TCR was sampled from a man between 18 and 35 years old who received the YFV17D yellow fever vaccine. The gene calls are TRBV30 and TRBJ2-1; 11 bases are shared with TRBD1. The sample consisted of CD8+ T cells sorted from PBMCs, taken 5 days after the first yellow fever vaccination. Here the CDR3 reads CATGTGGFNEQFF. DNA for the CDR3: TGTGCGACCGGGACAGGGGGTTTCAATGAGCAGTTCTTC.